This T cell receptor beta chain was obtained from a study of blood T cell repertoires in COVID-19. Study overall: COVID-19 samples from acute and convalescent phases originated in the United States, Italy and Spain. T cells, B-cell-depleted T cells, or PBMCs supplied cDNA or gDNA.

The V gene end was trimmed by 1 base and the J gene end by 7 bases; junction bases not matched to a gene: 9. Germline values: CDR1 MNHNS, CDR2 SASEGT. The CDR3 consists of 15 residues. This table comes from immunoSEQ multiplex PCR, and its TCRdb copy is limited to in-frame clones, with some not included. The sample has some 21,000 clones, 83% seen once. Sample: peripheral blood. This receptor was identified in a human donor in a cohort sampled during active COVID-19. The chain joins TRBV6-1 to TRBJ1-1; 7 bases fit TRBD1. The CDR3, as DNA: TGTGCCAGCAGTGAAGTTGAGGGGGCCGGACTTGAAGCTTTCTTT. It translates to CASSEVEGAGLEAFF.